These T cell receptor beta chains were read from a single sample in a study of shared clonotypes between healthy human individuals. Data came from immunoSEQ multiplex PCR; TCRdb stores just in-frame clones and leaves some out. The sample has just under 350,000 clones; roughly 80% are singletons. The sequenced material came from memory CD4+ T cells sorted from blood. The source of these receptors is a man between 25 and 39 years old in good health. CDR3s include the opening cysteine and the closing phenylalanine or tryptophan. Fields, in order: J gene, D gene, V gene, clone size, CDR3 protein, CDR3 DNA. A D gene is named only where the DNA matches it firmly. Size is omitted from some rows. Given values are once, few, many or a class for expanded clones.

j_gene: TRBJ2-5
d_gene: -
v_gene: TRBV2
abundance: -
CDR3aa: CASSDFEGETQYF
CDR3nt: TGTGCCAGCAGTGATTTTGAGGGAGAGACCCAGTACTTC

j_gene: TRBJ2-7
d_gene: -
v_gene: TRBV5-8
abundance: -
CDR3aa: CASSIGYYEQYF
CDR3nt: TGTGCCAGCAGCATAGGGTATTACGAGCAGTACTTC

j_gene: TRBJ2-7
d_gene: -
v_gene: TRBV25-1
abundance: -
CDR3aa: CASSDTPGQASGQYF
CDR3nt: TGTGCCAGCAGTGATACTCCGGGACAGGCTAGCGGGCAGTACTTC

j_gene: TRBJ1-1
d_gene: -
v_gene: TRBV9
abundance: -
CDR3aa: CASSPEGRPWGEAFF
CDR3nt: TGTGCCAGCAGCCCCGAGGGCCGGCCATGGGGTGAAGCTTTCTTT

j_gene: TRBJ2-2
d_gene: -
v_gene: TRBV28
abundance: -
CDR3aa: CASQDGNTGELFF
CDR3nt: TGTGCCAGCCAAGACGGAAACACCGGGGAGCTGTTTTTT

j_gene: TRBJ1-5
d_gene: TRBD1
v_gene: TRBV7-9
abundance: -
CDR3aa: CASSGTGENQPQHF
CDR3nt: TGTGCCAGCAGTGGGACAGGGGAAAATCAGCCCCAGCATTTT

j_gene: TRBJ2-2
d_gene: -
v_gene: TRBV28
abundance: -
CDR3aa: CASKVGFTGELFF
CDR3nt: TGTGCCAGCAAGGTGGGGTTCACCGGGGAGCTGTTTTTT

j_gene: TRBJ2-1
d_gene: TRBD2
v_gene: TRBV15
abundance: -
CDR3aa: CATSSLSSRGRAVQFF
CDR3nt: TGTGCCACCAGCAGCCTTTCCAGCCGCGGGAGGGCCGTGCAGTTCTTC

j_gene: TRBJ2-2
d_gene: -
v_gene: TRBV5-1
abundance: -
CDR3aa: CASRLTGTHTGELFF
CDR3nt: TGCGCCAGCAGACTTACAGGGACCCACACCGGGGAGCTGTTTTTT

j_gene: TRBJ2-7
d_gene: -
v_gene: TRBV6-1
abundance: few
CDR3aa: CASSDWYGYEQYF
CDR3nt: TGTGCCAGCAGTGATTGGTACGGCTACGAGCAGTACTTC

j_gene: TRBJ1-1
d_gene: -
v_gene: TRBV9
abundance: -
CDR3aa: CASSVQRGTEAFF
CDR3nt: TGTGCCAGCAGCGTACAAAGAGGCACTGAAGCTTTCTTT

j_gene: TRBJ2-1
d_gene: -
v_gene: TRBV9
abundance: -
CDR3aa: CASSVAPVSSYNEQFF
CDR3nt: TGTGCCAGCAGCGTAGCTCCGGTGTCGTCCTACAATGAGCAGTTCTTC

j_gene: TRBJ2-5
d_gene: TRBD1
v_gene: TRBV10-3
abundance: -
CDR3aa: CAISSPTGPTTQYF
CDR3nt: TGTGCCATCAGTTCCCCGACAGGGCCCACGACCCAGTACTTC

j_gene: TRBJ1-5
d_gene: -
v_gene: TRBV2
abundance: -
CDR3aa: CASSEGGRAQPQHF
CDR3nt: TGTGCCAGCAGTGAAGGGGGGCGCGCTCAGCCCCAGCATTTT

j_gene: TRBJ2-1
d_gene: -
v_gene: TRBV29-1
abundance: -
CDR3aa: CSVEFGSSYNEQFF
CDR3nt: TGCAGCGTTGAATTCGGGAGCTCCTACAATGAGCAGTTCTTC

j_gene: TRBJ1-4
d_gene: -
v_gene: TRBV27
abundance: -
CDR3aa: CASSSSGGGANEKLFF
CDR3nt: TGTGCCAGCAGTTCGTCGGGGGGAGGGGCAAATGAAAAACTGTTTTTT

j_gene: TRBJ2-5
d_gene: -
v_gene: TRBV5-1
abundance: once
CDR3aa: CASSAPRTYQETQYF
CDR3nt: TGCGCCAGCAGCGCACCCCGGACGTACCAAGAGACCCAGTACTTC

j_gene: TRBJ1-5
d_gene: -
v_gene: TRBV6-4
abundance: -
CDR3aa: CASSDSLGEFKEPQHF
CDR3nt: TGTGCCAGCAGTGACTCCTTAGGTGAATTCAAGGAGCCCCAGCATTTT

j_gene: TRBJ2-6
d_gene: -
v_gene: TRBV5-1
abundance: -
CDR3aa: CASSPRDSGANVLTF
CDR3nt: TGCGCCAGCAGCCCCAGAGACTCTGGGGCCAACGTCCTGACTTTC

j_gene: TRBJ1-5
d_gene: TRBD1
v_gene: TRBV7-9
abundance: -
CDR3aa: CASSLGSGTGYSNQPQHF
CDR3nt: TGTGCCAGCAGCTTAGGGTCCGGGACAGGCTATAGCAATCAGCCCCAGCATTTT

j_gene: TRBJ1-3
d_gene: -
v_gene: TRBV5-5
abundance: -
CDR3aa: CASSLVRTATGDTIYF
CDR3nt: TGTGCCAGCAGCTTGGTTAGGACGGCGACCGGGGACACCATATATTTT

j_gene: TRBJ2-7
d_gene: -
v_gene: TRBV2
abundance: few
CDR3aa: CASARGGRSYEQYF
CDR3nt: TGTGCCAGCGCCAGGGGAGGACGGTCCTACGAGCAGTACTTC

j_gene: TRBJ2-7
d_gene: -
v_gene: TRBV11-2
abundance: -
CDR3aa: CASRGSSYEQYF
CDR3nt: TGTGCCTCACGAGGGAGTAGCTACGAGCAGTACTTC

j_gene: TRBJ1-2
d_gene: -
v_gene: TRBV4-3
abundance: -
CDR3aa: CASSQEISGADYGYTF
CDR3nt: TGCGCCAGCAGCCAAGAAATTTCAGGAGCGGACTATGGCTACACCTTC

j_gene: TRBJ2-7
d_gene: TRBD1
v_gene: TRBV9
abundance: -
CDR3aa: CASSVGQGVYEQYF
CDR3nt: TGTGCCAGCAGCGTAGGACAGGGAGTCTACGAGCAGTACTTC

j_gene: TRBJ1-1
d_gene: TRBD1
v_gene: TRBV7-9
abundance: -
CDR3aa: CASSLVQGAVGEAFF
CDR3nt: TGTGCCAGCAGCTTAGTGCAGGGGGCGGTTGGTGAAGCTTTCTTT

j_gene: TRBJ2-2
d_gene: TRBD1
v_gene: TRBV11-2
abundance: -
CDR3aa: CASSLLAGGNTGELFF
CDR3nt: TGTGCCAGCAGCTTATTGGCAGGGGGCAACACCGGGGAGCTGTTTTTT

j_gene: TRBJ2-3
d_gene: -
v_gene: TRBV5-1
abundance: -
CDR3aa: CASSGGGKDTQYF
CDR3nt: TGCGCCAGCAGCGGAGGGGGTAAAGATACGCAGTATTTT

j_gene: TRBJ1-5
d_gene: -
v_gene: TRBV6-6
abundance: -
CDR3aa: CASSYKGAGQPQHF
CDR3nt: TGTGCCAGCAGTTACAAAGGGGCCGGGCAGCCCCAGCATTTT